A single T cell receptor (beta chain) is shown here with its context. With random hexamers, roughly 0.45 to 1 ug RNA was reverse transcribed. With immunoSEQ multiplex PCR, TCR beta CDR3 was amplified across 54 Vbeta and 13 Jbeta. MiXCR, run by TCRdb on the immunoSEQ multiplex PCR reads, gives a single entry per CDR3 protein. The sample records roughly 200,000 distinct CDR3 sequences, 80% to 95% being singletons. These data come from a study of CD8 T cells in Susac syndrome. Germline CDR1 and CDR2: SNHLY and FYNNEI. This CDR3 has 14 residues. Trimming at V came to 6 bases and at J to 8 bases, leaving 10 bases not matched to a gene.

Sequenced input: CD4+ T cells from PBMCs. This TCR derives from a human donor in good health. V usage is TRBV2 and J usage is TRBJ2-7; TRBD1 aligns across 10 bases. CDR3 nucleotide sequence: TGTGCCAGCAGGGCCGGGACAGGGGCCTCGAAGCAGTACTTC. Translated, it gives CASRAGTGASKQYF.